This is a list of T cell receptor beta chains from one sample in a study of T cells in tuberculosis. Produced via immunoSEQ multiplex PCR; TCRdb's table is partial and in-frame only. The table records tens of thousands of clones, approximately 85% of them present only once. This specimen was PBMCs, taken at tuberculosis diagnosis. All receptors come from an adult with tuberculosis. Both conserved end residues are part of each CDR3. The D gene is left open where the match is weak. Size is omitted from some rows. Given values are once, few, many or a class for expanded clones.

d_gene,abundance,j_gene,v_gene,CDR3nt,CDR3aa
TRBD1,.,TRBJ2-7,TRBV27,TGTGCCAGCAGTTCCACCTCGACAGGGTTGTATTACGAGCAGTACTTC,CASSSTSTGLYYEQYF
.,.,TRBJ2-7,TRBV2,TGTGCCAGAGGCAGGCCCAGCTACGAGCAGTACTTC,CARGRPSYEQYF
.,.,TRBJ1-1,TRBV5-4,TGTGCCAGCAGCACTACCGGAGGCACTGAAGCTTTCTTT,CASSTTGGTEAFF
.,.,TRBJ1-2,TRBV5-8,TGTGCCAGCAGCTCTTATTTCGAGACAGCTGATGGCTACACCTTC,CASSSYFETADGYTF
.,few,TRBJ2-5,TRBV28,TGTGCCAGCAGTTTTGACTCACAGGGCTATGAGACCCAGTACTTC,CASSFDSQGYETQYF
.,.,TRBJ1-1,TRBV9,TGTGCCAGCAACCCAGTGATGAACACTGAAGCTTTCTTT,CASNPVMNTEAFF
.,.,TRBJ2-5,TRBV7-3,TGTGCCAGCAGCTCCCGACAGTTCGAGACCCAGTACTTC,CASSSRQFETQYF
.,.,TRBJ2-7,TRBV9,TGTGCCAGCAGCGTAGATAGCTGGGGGGTCTACGAGCAGTACTTC,CASSVDSWGVYEQYF
.,.,TRBJ1-3,TRBV25-1,TGTGCCAGCAGTCCGAGTTCTTCCTCTGGAAACACCATATATTTT,CASSPSSSSGNTIYF
.,.,TRBJ2-2,TRBV28,TGTGCCAGCAGGCAGAGGCCCGGAAGGCTGTTTTTT,CASRQRPGRLFF
.,once,TRBJ2-2,TRBV11-3,TGTGCCAGCAGCTTATCCGGGGAGGACACCGGGGAGCTGTTTTTT,CASSLSGEDTGELFF
.,.,TRBJ1-1,TRBV6-5,TGTGCCAGCAGCCGTAGGACAGACACTGAAGCTTTCTTT,CASSRRTDTEAFF
TRBD2,.,TRBJ2-2,TRBV7-8,TGTGCCAGCAGCTTCGGTTTTAGCGGGAAACTCGGGGAGCTGTTTTTT,CASSFGFSGKLGELFF
.,.,TRBJ2-7,TRBV7-3,TGTGCCAGCAGCCCCCAAGTCGGGAGCTCCTACGAGCAGTACTTC,CASSPQVGSSYEQYF
.,.,TRBJ2-2,TRBV5-1,TGCGCCAGCAGCTTGCTACAGGGCGGCACCGGGGAGCTGTTTTTT,CASSLLQGGTGELFF
.,.,TRBJ2-6,TRBV9,TGTGCCAGCAGCAGTACAGGGACCACTGGGGCCAACGTCCTGACTTTC,CASSSTGTTGANVLTF
TRBD2,.,TRBJ2-5,TRBV11-2,TGTGCCAGCAGCTTTGGAGCGGGAGCAGAGGAGACCCAGTACTTC,CASSFGAGAEETQYF
.,.,TRBJ2-3,TRBV20-1,TGCAGTGCATCGCTGCCCGGGACGCAGTATTTT,CSASLPGTQYF
.,.,TRBJ2-2,TRBV5-1,TGCGCCAGCAGCTCCGCCGCGCAGGGAAACACCGGGGAGCTGTTTTTT,CASSSAAQGNTGELFF
TRBD1,.,TRBJ1-5,TRBV13,TGTGCCAGCAGCGCAGGGGGAAGGGGCAATCAGCCCCAGCATTTT,CASSAGGRGNQPQHF
.,.,TRBJ2-7,TRBV30,TGTGCCTGGAGTGACCCAGCTACGCAGGGGTTCTACGAGCAGTACTTC,CAWSDPATQGFYEQYF
.,.,TRBJ2-1,TRBV6-1,TGTGCCAGCAGTGAATGGGTACTAGCAGCGTCCAATGAGCAGTTCTTC,CASSEWVLAASNEQFF
TRBD1,.,TRBJ2-7,TRBV14,TGTGCCAGCGGACAGGCTTACGAGCAGTACTTC,CASGQAYEQYF
.,.,TRBJ1-4,TRBV4-3,TGCGCCAGCAGCCCAAGTACAGGGCGACTTAATGAAAAACTGTTTTTT,CASSPSTGRLNEKLFF
TRBD1,few,TRBJ2-5,TRBV25-1,TGTGCCAGCAGTGAAGCAGGGGGTGGAGAGACCCAGTACTTC,CASSEAGGGETQYF
.,.,TRBJ2-7,TRBV9,TGTGCCAGCAGGTCCGGACAGACCTACGAGCAGTACTTC,CASRSGQTYEQYF